These 21 T cell receptor beta chains came from one sample sequenced in a study of blood T cell repertoires in COVID-19. The repertoire was sequenced with immunoSEQ multiplex PCR; TCRdb's copy has only in-frame clones and lacks some. The table shows about 190,000 clones, with about 86% occurring only once. Material: peripheral blood. These receptors were taken from a man between 25 and 39 years old with active or convalescent COVID-19.

This clone was recorded a few times. The CDR3 DNA sequence: TGTGCCAGTAAGGACGGAGGGGGCGCGAATCAGCCCCAGCATTTT. Its translation: CASKDGGGANQPQHF. The rearrangement links TRBV19 to TRBJ1-5; 7 bases map to TRBD1. V trimming: 7 bases; J trimming: 4 bases; junction bases outside the gene matches: 10. The CDR3 spans 15 residues. Per the germline V gene, CDR1 is LNHDA and CDR2 is SQIVND (reference sequence).

This chain joins TRBV28 and TRBJ2-1, with 8 bases identical to TRBD1. From germline, CDR1 is MDHEN and CDR2 SYDVKM. Germline trimming cut 8 bases from V and 8 bases from J; bases unmatched to any gene: 14. CDR3 length: 15 amino acids. CDR3 sequence reads: CASAPPSDRGHEQFF. The CDR3 DNA reads TGTGCCAGCGCACCCCCATCTGACAGGGGCCATGAGCAGTTCTTC.

The chain is built from TRBV6-5 and TRBJ2-2; D is perhaps TRBD2 (6 bases). The CDR3 runs to 14 residues. Germline V gene data show CDR1 as MNHEY and CDR2 as SVGAGI. Trimming took 1 base from V and 3 from J, leaving 6 bases between them. For the CDR3, the DNA is TGTGCCAGCAGTTACTGGGAGGACACCGGGGAGCTGTTTTTT. Encoded protein: CASSYWEDTGELFF.

This clone was seen a handful of times. The genes are TRBV5-1 and TRBJ2-7; tentative D call: TRBD2 (5 bases). Trimming took 0 bases from V and 6 from J, leaving 10 bases between them. Germline V CDR1 and CDR2: SGHRS, YFSETQ. The CDR3 loop spans 13 amino acids. CDR3 loop: CASSLAPSREQYF. The CDR3 region has the DNA TGCGCCAGCAGCTTGGCCCCTAGCCGCGAGCAGTACTTC.

The chain links TRBV5-1 to TRBJ2-5; perhaps TRBD1 as D (6 bases). With 2 bases removed from V and 1 base from J, the gap between germline ends came to 12 bases. In germline, CDR1 is SGHRS, CDR2 YFSETQ. The CDR3 is made up of 15 amino acids. The CDR3 nucleotides read TGCGCCAGCAGCTTCGACGGGACAAGCCAAGAGACCCAGTACTTC. This gives the protein CASSFDGTSQETQYF. The variable domain in full, with the rest retrieved from reference TRBV5-1 and TRBJ2-5, is KAGVTQTPRYLIKTRGQQVTLSCSPISGHRSVSWYQQTPGQGLQFLFEYFSETQRNKGNFPGRFSGRQFSNSRSEMNVSTLELGDSALYLCASSFDGTSQETQYFGPGTRLLVL.

Here the CDR3 DNA reads TGTGCCAGCAGTCAGGAGGGTAATGAGCAGTTCTTC. Amino acids: CASSQEGNEQFF. The chain combines TRBV11-2 with TRBJ2-1, with D perhaps matching TRBD2 (6 bases). The CDR3 totals 12 residues. V dropped 6 bases and J dropped 7 bases, with 10 bases sitting between them. The germline V gene has CDR1 SGHAT and CDR2 FQNNGV.

This clone has just one count. The chain couples TRBV7-9 to TRBJ2-5; D may be TRBD2 (6 bases). The germline V and J ends were trimmed by 5 bases and 1 base, with 14 bases remaining between them. The CDR3 length is 15 residues. Germline lookup yields CDR1 SEHNR and CDR2 FQNEAQ (reference sequence). The CDR3 reads CASSPDGGFQETQYF. The CDR3 coding sequence is TGTGCCAGCAGCCCTGACGGGGGATTCCAAGAGACCCAGTACTTC.

This clone turned up a few times. J is TRBJ1-3 and V is TRBV19; D is unresolved. Germline V gives CDR1 LNHDA, CDR2 SQIVND (reference sequence). Trimming stripped 5 bases from V and 1 base from J, with 6 bases between. CDR3 size: 13 residues. The CDR3 region has the DNA TGTGCCAGTAGTTGGCAGTCTGGAAACACCATATATTTT. It yields the protein CASSWQSGNTIYF.

V usage is TRBV5-4 and J usage is TRBJ2-2; TRBD2 is a possible D gene (6 bases). Germline CDR1 SGHNT, CDR2 YYREEE (reference sequence). The CDR3 sequence is 16 residues long. The V end was cut by 4 bases, the J end by 4 bases, with 17 bases between. The CDR3: CASSSPTREVTGELFF. The DNA for the CDR3 is TGTGCCAGCAGCAGCCCGACGAGGGAGGTCACCGGGGAGCTGTTTTTT. Using reference TRBV5-4 and TRBJ2-2 for the parts outside the CDR3, the full variable domain is ETGVTQSPTHLIKTRGQQVTLRCSSQSGHNTVSWYQQALGQGPQFIFQYYREEENGRGNFPPRFSGLQFPNYSSELNVNALELDDSALYLCASSSPTREVTGELFFGEGSRLTVL.

This clone showed up just a few times. This rearrangement joins TRBV2 to TRBJ1-4, with 10 positions matching TRBD1. Germline assignment: CDR1 SNHLY and CDR2 FYNNEI. The CDR3 runs to 15 residues. J lost 4 bases, V lost 5 bases, and 4 bases had no gene match. For the CDR3, the DNA is TGTGCCAGCAGTAGGACAGGGGGAAGTAATGAAAAACTGTTTTTT. It codes for CASSRTGGSNEKLFF.

The V gene is TRBV18, the J gene TRBJ1-1, with a possible D match to TRBD1 (6 bases). Germline V lookup: CDR1 KGHSH, CDR2 LQKENI. The CDR3 consists of 14 residues. V was cut by 2 bases and J by 5 bases, with 12 bases left in between. As DNA, the CDR3 is TGTGCCAGCTCACCATGGGCAGGGGATACTGAAGCTTTCTTT. Translating it yields CASSPWAGDTEAFF.

The chain uses TRBV3-1 (or the pseudogene TRBV3-2) and TRBJ2-7; TRBD2 matches at 11 bases. The J segment lost 5 bases and the V segment lost 4 bases, leaving 4 bases of the junction unmatched. Germline assignment: CDR1 LGHDT and CDR2 YNNKEL (reference sequence). The CDR3 is 14 amino acids. As DNA, the CDR3 is TGTGCCAGCAGCCTTAGCGGGAGGGCCAACGAGCAGTACTTC. Its protein product is CASSLSGRANEQYF.

J is TRBJ1-4 and V is TRBV5-6, with TRBD1 identical over 9 bases. With V trimmed by 0 bases and J by 7 bases, 7 bases remained unmatched. This CDR3 is built from 16 residues. The germline V gene has CDR1 SGHDT and CDR2 YYEEEE. CDR3 in DNA: TGTGCCAGCAGCTTGGGGGACAGGGAGGCAAGTGAAAAACTGTTTTTT. Protein sequence: CASSLGDREASEKLFF.

The V call is TRBV19, the J call TRBJ2-1; no reliable D call. The CDR3 contains 13 residues. The germline CDR1 and CDR2 sequences are LNHDA and SQIVND (reference sequence). Between the trimmed V and J ends, which lost 10 bases and 3 bases, there was a span of 13 bases. CDR3 region: CATSRSSYNEQFF. CDR3 bases: TGTGCCACGAGCCGGTCAAGCTACAATGAGCAGTTCTTC.

The chain carries TRBV15 and TRBJ2-7; possible D gene TRBD2, 6 bases. The CDR3 is 13 amino acids. V lost 9 bases and J lost 6, with 18 bases in between. In germline, CDR1 is LNHNV, CDR2 YYDKDF (reference sequence). The CDR3 DNA sequence: TGTGCCACTGGAGCAGGGACTTTATCCGAGCAGTACGTC. Its translation: CATGAGTLSEQYV.

This chain uses TRBV3-1 (or the pseudogene TRBV3-2) with TRBJ1-6; tentatively, D is TRBD1 (5 bases). V was trimmed by 4 bases and J by 10 bases, leaving 17 bases between them. CDR3 length: 15 residues. The germline gives CDR1 LGHDT, CDR2 YNNKEL (reference sequence). The CDR3: CASSPAQGIRSPLHF. The CDR3 DNA reads TGTGCCAGCAGCCCAGCGCAGGGAATAAGGTCACCCCTCCACTTT.

This clone was seen a handful of times. This CDR3 is CASSDNRAVNEKLFF. The CDR3 nucleotides read TGTGCCAGCAGCGATAACAGGGCCGTTAATGAAAAACTGTTTTTT. J is TRBJ1-4 and V is TRBV5-4; D is possibly TRBD1 (6 bases). V lost 4 bases and J 4 bases, leaving 14 bases between the germline ends. This CDR3 is built from 15 residues. Germline V lookup: CDR1 SGHNT, CDR2 YYREEE (reference sequence).

This chain links TRBV30 with TRBJ2-1, with TRBD2 matching over 13 bases. The CDR3 consists of 15 residues. Trimming took 1 base from V and 7 from J; bases not matched to a gene: 4. Germline V lookup: CDR1 GTSNPN, CDR2 SVGIG (reference sequence). DNA of the CDR3: TGTGCCTGGAGTGCCGGGACTAGCGGGACAAATGAGCAGTTCTTC. Translated: CAWSAGTSGTNEQFF. The complete variable domain, with remaining parts taken from reference TRBV30 and TRBJ2-1, reads SQTIHQWPATLVQPVGSPLSLECTVEGTSNPNLYWYRQAAGRGLQLLFYSVGIGQISSEVPQNLSASRPQDRQFILSSKKLLLSDSGFYLCAWSAGTSGTNEQFFGPGTRLTVL.

The gene calls are TRBV4-1 and TRBJ1-5, with D maybe TRBD1 (6 bases). In germline, CDR1 is MGHRA, CDR2 YSYEKL. Trimming cost V 4 bases and J 2 bases, with 12 bases left between them. This CDR3 is 15 amino acids long. CDR3 amino acids: CASSPQGKGNQPQHF. CDR3 sequence (DNA): TGCGCCAGCAGCCCACAGGGAAAAGGCAATCAGCCCCAGCATTTT.

The rearrangement uses TRBV11-2 and TRBJ2-5, with 8 bases lining up with TRBD1. From germline, CDR1 is SGHAT and CDR2 FQNNGV. With V trimmed by 2 bases and J by 3 bases, 8 bases remained unmatched. There are 16 residues in the CDR3. The CDR3: CASSLNRGSVEETQYF. CDR3 nucleotide sequence: TGTGCCAGCAGCTTAAACAGGGGGTCTGTGGAAGAGACCCAGTACTTC.

This clone was found once. The chain combines TRBV6-6 with TRBJ1-3, with D hard to call. V shed 7 bases and J shed 2 bases, with 15 bases lying between them. The CDR3 sequence is 15 residues long. Germline V gene data show CDR1 as MNHNY and CDR2 as SVGAGI (reference sequence). Written as DNA, the CDR3 is TGTGCCAGCACACGGGGAGGGATGACTGGAAACACCATATATTTT. It encodes CASTRGGMTGNTIYF.